The 18 T cell receptor beta chains presented below share a single source sample, sequenced in a study of PD-1 blockade in classical Hodgkin lymphoma. Time point: cycle 4 day 1 (C4D1), after more than five weeks of nivolumab. Every single patient, without exception, relapsed after autologous stem cell transplantation, and brentuximab vedotin exposure varied. The assay was immunoSEQ multiplex PCR, and TCRdb's table has in-frame clones only and misses some. In the table there are 64,000 or so clones, just over 90% of which are singletons. Sample: peripheral blood mononuclear cells (PBMCs), taken before the fourth cycle of nivolumab. The receptors come from a human donor with classical Hodgkin lymphoma.

The chain carries TRBV13 and TRBJ2-3; 9 positions agree with TRBD1. V shed 4 bases and J 3 bases; nucleotides not matched to a gene: 8. The CDR3 is made up of 16 amino acids. CDR1 and CDR2 from the germline V gene are PRHDT and FYEKMQ (reference sequence). CDR3 protein: CASSYYRDRATDTQYF. In nucleotides, the CDR3 is TGTGCCAGCAGCTACTACCGGGACAGGGCAACAGATACGCAGTATTTT.

The V and J genes are TRBV5-1 and TRBJ1-2, with TRBD1 matching over 8 bases. The trim removed 0 bases at V and 4 bases at J, leaving 5 bases unmatched. Looked up from germline, CDR1 is SGHRS and CDR2 is YFSETQ. CDR3 length: 15 residues. The DNA for the CDR3 is TGCGCCAGCAGCTTGGGCTCCACAGGGGGCTATGGCTACACCTTC. Translated, it gives CASSLGSTGGYGYTF.

As for this clone: Other DNA sequences in this sample translate to the same CDR3. The genes are TRBV6-5 and TRBJ2-7; TRBD2 aligns across 7 bases. Germline-derived CDR1 and CDR2 are MNHEY and SVGAGI. V was pared by 0 bases and J by 4 bases, with 3 bases of the junction left unmatched. This CDR3 is 14 amino acids long. The CDR3 nucleotides are TGTGCCAGCAGTTACTCCCTGGGAGGGTACGAGCAGTACTTC. Its translation is CASSYSLGGYEQYF.

The V and J genes are TRBV14 and TRBJ2-7; D may match TRBD1 or TRBD2 (5 bases each). Germline loops: CDR1 SGHDN, CDR2 FVKESK. The CDR3 covers 15 residues. With 4 bases removed from V and 4 bases from J, the gap between germline ends came to 17 bases. CDR3 nucleotide sequence: TGTGCCAGCAGCCCTAGAAGAGGGGAATTTTACGAGCAGTACTTC. This codes for CASSPRRGEFYEQYF.

The chain recombines TRBV6-1 with TRBJ2-2; no clear D gene. This CDR3 comprises 15 residues. CDR1 MNHNS and CDR2 SASEGT come from the germline V gene. V lost 2 bases and J 2 bases, leaving 9 bases between the germline ends. The CDR3 loop reads CASSEPGRNTGELFF. The DNA of the CDR3 is TGTGCCAGCAGTGAACCCGGCAGAAACACCGGGGAGCTGTTTTTT.

V gene TRBV4-1 combines with J gene TRBJ2-5, with 7 bases that match TRBD1. V trimming: 2 bases; J trimming: 0 bases; junction bases outside the gene matches: 6. CDR1 and CDR2 (germline): MGHRA, YSYEKL. This CDR3 region has 16 residues. This chain's CDR3 is CASSQPGQMYQETQYF. As DNA, the CDR3 is TGCGCCAGCAGCCAACCGGGACAGATGTACCAAGAGACCCAGTACTTC.

The chain employs TRBV10-3 and TRBJ2-7; 7 bases line up with TRBD2. The CDR3 spans 14 residues. V dropped 3 bases and J dropped 4; count of bases not matched to a gene: 6. Germline lookup yields CDR1 ENHRY and CDR2 SYGVKD. The CDR3: CAISDGLDSYEQYF. In DNA form, the CDR3 reads TGTGCCATCAGTGACGGACTAGATTCGTACGAGCAGTACTTC.

This clone was recorded only once. V and J are TRBV4-1 and TRBJ1-1, with 9 bases aligning to TRBD1. Unmatched junction bases numbered 1, after V lost 3 bases and J lost 5 bases. The CDR3 length is 13 residues. Germline V gives CDR1 MGHRA, CDR2 YSYEKL. The CDR3 loop reads CASSQGTGTEAFF. CDR3 bases: TGCGCCAGCAGCCAGGGGACAGGGACTGAAGCTTTCTTT.

J is TRBJ2-7 and V is TRBV6-5, with 11 bases that match TRBD2. Germline V CDR1 and CDR2: MNHEY, SVGAGI. The CDR3 covers 13 residues. After removal of 5 bases from V and 4 bases from J, the junction contained 1 base not matched to a gene. The CDR3 here is CASSRTSGYEQYF. The CDR3 DNA reads TGTGCCAGCAGTCGGACTAGCGGGTACGAGCAGTACTTC.

The gene calls are TRBV6-5 and TRBJ1-4; D remains ambiguous. V was shortened by 4 bases and J by 0 bases, with 6 bases between the two germline ends. The CDR3 is 14 residues long. Germline V gene lookup returns CDR1 MNHEY and CDR2 SVGAGI. CDR3 in amino acids: CASSFTATNEKLFF. CDR3 nucleotide sequence: TGTGCCAGCAGTTTCACGGCAACTAATGAAAAACTGTTTTTT.

The rearrangement links TRBV7-9 to TRBJ2-7, with unresolved D. Germline CDR1 reads SEHNR; CDR2 reads FQNEAQ (reference sequence). V shed 2 bases and J shed 4 bases, with 9 bases lying between them. The length of the CDR3 is 13 residues. CDR3 amino acids: CASSLTDTYEQYF. The CDR3 bases are TGTGCCAGCAGCTTAACCGACACGTACGAGCAGTACTTC.

V gene TRBV28 combines with J gene TRBJ1-4; the D is unclear. Germline V gene lookup returns CDR1 MDHEN and CDR2 SYDVKM. The length of the CDR3 is 14 residues. Trimming removed 6 bases from V and 6 bases from J, with 14 bases in between. The CDR3 bases are TGTGCCAGCAGGCTCCTCGGGGTTGATGAAAAACTGTTTTTT. It encodes CASRLLGVDEKLFF.

CDR3 nucleotide sequence: TGTGCCAGCAGCCAACGAACCGGACAGGACGTCGTTTATGGCTACACCTTC. This gives the protein CASSQRTGQDVVYGYTF. This chain links TRBV4-2 with TRBJ1-2; 7 nucleotides line up with TRBD1. Germline trimming cut 2 bases from V and 5 bases from J; bases unmatched to any gene: 14. Germline V gives CDR1 LGHNA, CDR2 YNFKEQ. CDR3 length equals 17 residues.

V and J are TRBV6-1 and TRBJ2-7; no firm D call. The germline V and J ends were trimmed by 6 bases and 0 bases, with 15 bases remaining between them. Germline lookup yields CDR1 MNHNS and CDR2 SASEGT. The CDR3 loop spans 15 amino acids. The CDR3 DNA reads as TGTGCCAGCAGCCGACACGTAACGAGCTCCTACGAGCAGTACTTC. Amino acids: CASSRHVTSSYEQYF.

The chain carries TRBV28 and TRBJ1-1, with 8 bases matching TRBD1. The CDR3 contains 14 residues. V lost 1 base to trimming and J lost 5 bases; unmatched junction nucleotides: 3. The germline V gene encodes CDR1 MDHEN and CDR2 SYDVKM. The CDR3: CASSLSGGMTEAFF. The CDR3 nucleotides read TGTGCCAGCAGTTTATCAGGGGGCATGACTGAAGCTTTCTTT.

J is TRBJ2-7 and V is TRBV28; D is ambiguous. The V end was cut by 5 bases, the J end by 4 bases, with 3 bases between. CDR1 is MDHEN, CDR2 SYDVKM, per germline. The CDR3 totals 10 residues. The CDR3 DNA reads TGTGCCAGCAGTCAGTACGAGCAGTACTTC. This gives the protein CASSQYEQYF. The variable domain in full, with the rest retrieved from reference TRBV28 and TRBJ2-7, is DVKVTQSSRYLVKRTGEKVFLECVQDMDHENMFWYRQDPGLGLRLIYFSYDVKMKEKGDIPEGYSVSREKKERFSLILESASTNQTSMYLCASSQYEQYFGPGTRLTVT.

The gene calls are TRBV21-1 and TRBJ2-5; the D call in the table, TRBD2, was not verified against the DNA. TRBV21-1 is deemed a pseudogene. The length of the CDR3 is 13 residues. The CDR3 spells CASSKQPIETQYF. CDR3 sequence (DNA): TGTGCCAGCAGCAAACAACCTATAGAGACCCAGTACTTC.

The rearrangement uses TRBV29-1 and TRBJ1-2; D is ambiguous. This CDR3 is 12 amino acids long. Deletions cut 4 bases from V and 2 bases from J, with 8 bases between. CDR1 SQVTM and CDR2 ANQGSEA come from the germline V gene. The CDR3 region has the DNA TGCAGCGTTGTCTCGTCGAACTATGGCTACACCTTC. As protein: CSVVSSNYGYTF.